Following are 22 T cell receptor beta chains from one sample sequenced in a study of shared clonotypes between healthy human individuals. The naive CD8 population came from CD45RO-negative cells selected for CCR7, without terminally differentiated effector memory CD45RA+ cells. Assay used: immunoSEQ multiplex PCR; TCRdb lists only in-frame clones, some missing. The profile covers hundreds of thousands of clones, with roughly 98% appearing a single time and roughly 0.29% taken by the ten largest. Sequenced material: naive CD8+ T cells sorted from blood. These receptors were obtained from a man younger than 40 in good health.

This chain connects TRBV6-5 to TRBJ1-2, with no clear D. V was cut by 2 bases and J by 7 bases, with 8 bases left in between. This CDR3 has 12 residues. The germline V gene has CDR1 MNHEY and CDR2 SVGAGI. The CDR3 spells CASSYTGSGYTF. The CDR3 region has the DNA TGTGCCAGCAGTTACACGGGTAGTGGCTACACCTTC.

The CDR3 reads CASSYWTGTNSYNEQFF. The CDR3 DNA reads as TGTGCCAGCAGCTACTGGACAGGGACTAACTCCTACAATGAGCAGTTCTTC. The J gene is TRBJ2-1, the V gene TRBV7-9; the D gene is possibly TRBD1 (8 bases). Trimming cost V 4 bases and J 0 bases, with 16 bases left between them. The CDR3 loop spans 17 amino acids. CDR1 and CDR2 from the germline V gene are SEHNR and FQNEAQ (reference sequence).

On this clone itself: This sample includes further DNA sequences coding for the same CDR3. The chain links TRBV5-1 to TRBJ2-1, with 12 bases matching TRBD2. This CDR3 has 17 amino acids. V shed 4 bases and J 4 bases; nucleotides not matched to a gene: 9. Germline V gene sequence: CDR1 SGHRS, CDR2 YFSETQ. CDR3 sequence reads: CASSPTAGTSGYNEQFF. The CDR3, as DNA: TGCGCCAGCAGCCCCACCGCCGGGACTAGCGGGTACAATGAGCAGTTCTTC.

CDR3 coding DNA: TGTGCCAGCAGCCCCGCCTGGCAGGATGAAAAACTGTTTTTT. This codes for CASSPAWQDEKLFF. This chain uses TRBV5-5 with TRBJ1-4; D ambiguous. Looked up from germline, CDR1 is SGHKS and CDR2 is YYEKEE (reference sequence). The CDR3 length is 14 residues. The V gene lost 4 bases and the J gene lost 6 bases, with 13 bases spanning the gap. Drawing the rest from reference TRBV5-5 and TRBJ1-4, the complete variable domain is DAGVTQSPTHLIKTRGQQVTLRCSPISGHKSVSWYQQVLGQGPQFIFQYYEKEERGRGNFPDRFSARQFPNYSSELNVNALLLGDSALYLCASSPAWQDEKLFFGSGTQLSVL.

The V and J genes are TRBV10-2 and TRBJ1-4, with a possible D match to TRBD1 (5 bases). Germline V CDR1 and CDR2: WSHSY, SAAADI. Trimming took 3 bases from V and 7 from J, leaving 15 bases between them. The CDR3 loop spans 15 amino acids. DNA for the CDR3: TGCGCCAGCAGTGAATCTCTTGGCCAGGGTGAAAAACTGTTTTTT. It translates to CASSESLGQGEKLFF.

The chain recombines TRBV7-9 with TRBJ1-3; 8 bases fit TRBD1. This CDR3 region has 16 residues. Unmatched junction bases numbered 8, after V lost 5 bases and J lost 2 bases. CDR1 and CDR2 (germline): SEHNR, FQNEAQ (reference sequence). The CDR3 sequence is CASSARTGRAGNTIYF. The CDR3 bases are TGTGCCAGCAGCGCCCGGACAGGGAGGGCTGGAAACACCATATATTTT.

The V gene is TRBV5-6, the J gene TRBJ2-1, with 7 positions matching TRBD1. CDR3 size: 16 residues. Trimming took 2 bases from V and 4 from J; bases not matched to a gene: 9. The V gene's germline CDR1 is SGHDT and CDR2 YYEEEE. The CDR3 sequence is CASSFEAGTVYNEQFF. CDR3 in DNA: TGTGCCAGCAGCTTCGAAGCTGGGACAGTTTACAATGAGCAGTTCTTC.

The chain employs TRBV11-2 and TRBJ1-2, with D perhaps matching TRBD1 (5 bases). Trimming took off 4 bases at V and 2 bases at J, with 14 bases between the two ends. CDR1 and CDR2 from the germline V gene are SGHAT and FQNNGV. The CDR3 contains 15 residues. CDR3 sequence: CASSYTDILNYGYTF. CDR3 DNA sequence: TGTGCCAGCAGCTACACGGACATTTTGAACTATGGCTACACCTTC.

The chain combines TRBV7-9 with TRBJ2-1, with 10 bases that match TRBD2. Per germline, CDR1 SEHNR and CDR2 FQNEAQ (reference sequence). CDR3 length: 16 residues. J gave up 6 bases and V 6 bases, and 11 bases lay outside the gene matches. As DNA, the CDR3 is TGTGCCAGCAGTGTACCCACTAGCGGGGTCTCCAATGAGCAGTTCTTC. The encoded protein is CASSVPTSGVSNEQFF.

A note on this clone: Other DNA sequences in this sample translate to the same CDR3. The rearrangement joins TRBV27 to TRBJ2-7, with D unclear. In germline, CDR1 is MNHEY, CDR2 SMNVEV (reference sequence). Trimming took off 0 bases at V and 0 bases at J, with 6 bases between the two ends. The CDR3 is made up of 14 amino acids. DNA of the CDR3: TGTGCCAGCAGTTTATCGGTTAGCTCCTACGAGCAGTACTTC. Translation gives CASSLSVSSYEQYF.

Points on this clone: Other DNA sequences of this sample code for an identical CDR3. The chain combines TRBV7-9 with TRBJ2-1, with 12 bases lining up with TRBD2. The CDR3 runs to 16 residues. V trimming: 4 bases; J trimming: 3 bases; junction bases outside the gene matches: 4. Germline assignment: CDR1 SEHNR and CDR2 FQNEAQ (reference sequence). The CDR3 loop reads CASSSRLAGDYNEQFF. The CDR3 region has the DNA TGTGCCAGCAGCTCAAGACTAGCGGGAGACTACAATGAGCAGTTCTTC.

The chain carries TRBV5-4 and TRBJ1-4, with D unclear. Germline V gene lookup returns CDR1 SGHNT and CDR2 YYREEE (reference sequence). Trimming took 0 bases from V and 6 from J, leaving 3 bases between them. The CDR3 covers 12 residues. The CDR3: CASSLEHEKLFF. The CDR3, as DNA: TGTGCCAGCAGCTTGGAGCATGAAAAACTGTTTTTT.

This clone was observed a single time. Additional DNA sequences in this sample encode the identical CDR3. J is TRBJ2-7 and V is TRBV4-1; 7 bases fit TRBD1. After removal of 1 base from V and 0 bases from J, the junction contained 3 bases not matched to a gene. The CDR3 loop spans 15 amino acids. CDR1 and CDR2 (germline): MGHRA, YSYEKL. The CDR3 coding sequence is TGCGCCAGCAGCCAAGTCCGGGACAGCTCCTACGAGCAGTACTTC. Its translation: CASSQVRDSSYEQYF.

In DNA form, the CDR3 reads TGTGCCAGCAGCTTAATCCCTAATGAGCAGTTCTTC. The encoded protein is CASSLIPNEQFF. The gene calls are TRBV11-2 and TRBJ2-1, with D unclear. The germline gives CDR1 SGHAT, CDR2 FQNNGV. CDR3 length: 12 residues. Trimming shortened V by 2 bases and J by 7 bases, and 6 bases separated the two germline ends.

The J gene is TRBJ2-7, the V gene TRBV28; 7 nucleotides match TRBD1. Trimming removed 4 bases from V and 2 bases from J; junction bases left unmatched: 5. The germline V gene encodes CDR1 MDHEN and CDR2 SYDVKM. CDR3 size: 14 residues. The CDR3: CASSSDRVPYEQYF. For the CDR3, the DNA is TGTGCCAGCAGTTCAGACAGGGTGCCCTACGAGCAGTACTTC.

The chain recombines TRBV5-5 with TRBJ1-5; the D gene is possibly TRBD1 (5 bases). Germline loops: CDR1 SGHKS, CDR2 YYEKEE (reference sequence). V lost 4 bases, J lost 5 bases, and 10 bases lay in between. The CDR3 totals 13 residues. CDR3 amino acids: CASSLDSHQPQHF. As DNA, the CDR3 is TGTGCCAGCAGCCTTGACAGTCATCAGCCCCAGCATTTT. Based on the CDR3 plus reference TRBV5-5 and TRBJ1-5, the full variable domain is DAGVTQSPTHLIKTRGQQVTLRCSPISGHKSVSWYQQVLGQGPQFIFQYYEKEERGRGNFPDRFSARQFPNYSSELNVNALLLGDSALYLCASSLDSHQPQHFGDGTRLSIL.

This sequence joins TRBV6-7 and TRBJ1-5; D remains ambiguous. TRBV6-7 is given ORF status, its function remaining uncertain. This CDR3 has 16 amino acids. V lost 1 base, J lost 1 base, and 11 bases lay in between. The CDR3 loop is CASSYLKGRSNQPQHF. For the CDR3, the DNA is TGTGCCAGCAGTTACTTAAAGGGAAGGAGCAATCAGCCCCAGCATTTT.

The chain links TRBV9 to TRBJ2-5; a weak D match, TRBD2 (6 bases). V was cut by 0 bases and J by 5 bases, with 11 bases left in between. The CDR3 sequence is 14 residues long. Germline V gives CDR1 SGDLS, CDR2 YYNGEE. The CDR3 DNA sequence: TGTGCCAGCAGCGTAGACACTAGCTTGGAGACCCAGTACTTC. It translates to CASSVDTSLETQYF. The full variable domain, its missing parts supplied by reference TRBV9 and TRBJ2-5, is DSGVTQTPKHLITATGQRVTLRCSPRSGDLSVYWYQQSLDQGLQFLIQYYNGEERAKGNILERFSAQQFPDLHSELNLSSLELGDSALYFCASSVDTSLETQYFGPGTRLLVL.

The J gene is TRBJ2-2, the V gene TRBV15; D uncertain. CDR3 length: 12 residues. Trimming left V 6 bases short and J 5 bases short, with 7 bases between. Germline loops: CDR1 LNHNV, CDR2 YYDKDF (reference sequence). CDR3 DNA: TGTGCCACCAGTATGGTAACCGGGGAGCTGTTTTTT. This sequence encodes CATSMVTGELFF.

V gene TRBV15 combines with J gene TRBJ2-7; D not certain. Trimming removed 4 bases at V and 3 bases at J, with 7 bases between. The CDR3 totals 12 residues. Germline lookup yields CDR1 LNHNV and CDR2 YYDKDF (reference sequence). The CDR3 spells CATSKQVYEQYF. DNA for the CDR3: TGTGCCACCAGCAAGCAGGTCTACGAGCAGTACTTC.

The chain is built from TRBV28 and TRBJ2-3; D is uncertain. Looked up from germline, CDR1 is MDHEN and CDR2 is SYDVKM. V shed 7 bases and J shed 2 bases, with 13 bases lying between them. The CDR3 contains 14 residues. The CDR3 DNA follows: TGTGCCAGCACCCAAAGCCCCTACACAGATACGCAGTATTTT. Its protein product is CASTQSPYTDTQYF.

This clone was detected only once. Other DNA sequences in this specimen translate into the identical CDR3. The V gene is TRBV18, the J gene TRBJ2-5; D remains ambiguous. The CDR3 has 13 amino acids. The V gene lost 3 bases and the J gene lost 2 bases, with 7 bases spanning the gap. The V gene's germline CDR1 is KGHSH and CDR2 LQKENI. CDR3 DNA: TGTGCCAGCTCACCGGGCCTACAAGAGACCCAGTACTTC. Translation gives CASSPGLQETQYF.